This T cell receptor (beta chain) was recovered during a study of CD8+ T cells in alopecia areata. Treatment specified: oral pan-JAK inhibitor, 5-10 mg twice daily. Sequencing templates came from extracted RNA that was reverse transcribed into cDNA. Sequenced by immunoSEQ multiplex PCR; TCRdb stores in-frame clones only, minus some. The sample gives over 150,000 clones, nearly 60% of which show up once; about 5.5% is in the top ten. The CDR3 sequence is 13 residues long. With 7 bases clipped from V and 6 bases from J, the junction kept 5 bases outside the gene matches. CDR1 is MGHDK and CDR2 is SYGVNS in the germline V gene.

This material consisted of CD4+ T cells sorted from blood, taken at week 24, from a patient treated with tofacitinib. The chain couples TRBV25-1 to TRBJ2-1, with 8 bases matching TRBD1. The receptor comes from a human donor with alopecia areata. The chain's CDR3 is CASTLGQGNEQFF. DNA of the CDR3: TGTGCCAGCACCCTAGGACAGGGCAATGAGCAGTTCTTC.